The next 5 T cell receptor beta chains were all read from a single sample in a study of regulatory T cells in long-lasting Graves disease. Time point of the sample: newly diagnosed GD, antithyroid drugs for less than 3 months. Making the TCR library involved RNA that had been extracted from PBMCs. For TCR beta, libraries came from iRepertoire HTBI primers and Arm-PCR of CDR3 regions. TCRdb used MiXCR to reprocess the multiplex PCR reads, holding one entry per CDR3 protein. The table has some 490,000 distinct CDR3 sequences, around 13% seen once; the top ten hold around 9.3%. This same sample was also part of a study on T cells in Graves' hyperthyroidism and ophthalmopathy.

The sample was peripheral blood mononuclear cells (PBMCs), taken at new diagnosis, from a patient treated with antithyroid drugs. These receptors all stem from a woman aged 25 to 45 with Graves disease.

The chain employs TRBV19 and TRBJ1-1; maybe TRBD1 (5 bases). This CDR3 has 14 residues. V was trimmed by 10 bases and J by 0 bases, leaving 15 bases between them. CDR1 is LNHDA and CDR2 is SQIVND in the germline V gene (reference sequence). The CDR3 DNA reads as TGTGCCACAGAGTCCGGACACTTGAACACTGAAGCTTTCTTT. Its translation is CATESGHLNTEAFF.

This chain links TRBV19 with TRBJ2-1; 7 nucleotides line up with TRBD2. Unmatched junction bases numbered 10, after V lost 3 bases and J lost 8 bases. Germline V gene data show CDR1 as LNHDA and CDR2 as SQIVND (reference sequence). This CDR3 has 15 residues. CDR3 in amino acids: CASSMDSGGTDEQFF. In DNA, the CDR3 is TGTGCCAGTAGTATGGATTCGGGAGGAACGGATGAGCAGTTCTTC.

This clonotype was counted at least ten times. The chain uses TRBV24-1 and TRBJ2-2, with TRBD1 matching 8 bases. CDR1 is KGHDR, CDR2 SFDVKD, per germline. V shed 4 bases and J 8 bases; nucleotides not matched to a gene: 11. The CDR3 totals 16 residues. In DNA, the CDR3 is TGTGCCACCAGTGAATCCGGGACAGGAAGATTAGGGGAGCTGTTTTTT. Protein: CATSESGTGRLGELFF.

This clonotype was counted at least ten times. The CDR3 protein is CASSEAVGGDQPQHF. CDR3 nucleotides: TGTGCCAGCAGTGAAGCTGTGGGTGGGGATCAGCCCCAGCATTTT. The rearrangement joins TRBV2 to TRBJ1-5; unclear D gene. The CDR3 consists of 15 residues. Germline V gene sequence: CDR1 SNHLY, CDR2 FYNNEI. Trimming shortened V by 0 bases and J by 5 bases, and 11 bases separated the two germline ends.

This clonotype was observed at least ten times. The J gene is TRBJ2-1, the V gene TRBV11-2; D uncertain. Germline-derived CDR1 and CDR2 are SGHAT and FQNNGV. The V end lost 1 base, the J end lost 2 bases, and 9 bases lay between the germline ends. The CDR3 sequence is 15 residues long. CDR3 amino acids: CASSLVPPAYNEQFF. The CDR3, as DNA: TGTGCCAGCAGCTTAGTCCCCCCGGCCTACAATGAGCAGTTCTTC.